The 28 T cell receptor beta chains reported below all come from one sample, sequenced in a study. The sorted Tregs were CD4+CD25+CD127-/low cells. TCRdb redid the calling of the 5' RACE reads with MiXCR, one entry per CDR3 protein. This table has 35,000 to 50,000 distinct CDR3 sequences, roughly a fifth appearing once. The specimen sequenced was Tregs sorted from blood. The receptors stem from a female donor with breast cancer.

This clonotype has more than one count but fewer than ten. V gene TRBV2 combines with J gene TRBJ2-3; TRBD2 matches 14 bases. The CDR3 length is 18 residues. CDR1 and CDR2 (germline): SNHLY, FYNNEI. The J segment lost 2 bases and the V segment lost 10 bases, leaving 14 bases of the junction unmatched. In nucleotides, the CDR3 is TGTGCCAACTCGGGACTAGCGGGAGAATGGGGACCCACAGATACGCAGTATTTT. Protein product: CANSGLAGEWGPTDTQYF.

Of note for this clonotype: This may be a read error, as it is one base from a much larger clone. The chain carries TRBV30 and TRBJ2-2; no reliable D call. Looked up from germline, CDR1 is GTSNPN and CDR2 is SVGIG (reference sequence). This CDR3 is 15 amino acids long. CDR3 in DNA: TGTGCCTGGAGTGTACGTGGACGGTTGACCGAGGAGCTGTTTTTT. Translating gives CAWSVRGRLTEELFF.

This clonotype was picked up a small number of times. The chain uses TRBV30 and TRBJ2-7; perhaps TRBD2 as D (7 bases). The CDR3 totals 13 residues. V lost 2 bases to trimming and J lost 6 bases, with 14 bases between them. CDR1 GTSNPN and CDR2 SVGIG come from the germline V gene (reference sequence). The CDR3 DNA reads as TGTGCCTGGAGTAGGGGGAGGGCAGGCGAGCAGTACTTC. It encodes CAWSRGRAGEQYF.

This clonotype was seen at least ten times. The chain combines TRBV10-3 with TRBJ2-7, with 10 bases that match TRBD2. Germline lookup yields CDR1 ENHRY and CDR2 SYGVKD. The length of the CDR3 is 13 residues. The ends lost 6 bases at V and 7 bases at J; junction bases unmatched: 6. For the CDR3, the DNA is TGTGCCATCAGCTCTAGCGGGAGAAGTGAGCAGTACTTC. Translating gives CAISSSGRSEQYF.

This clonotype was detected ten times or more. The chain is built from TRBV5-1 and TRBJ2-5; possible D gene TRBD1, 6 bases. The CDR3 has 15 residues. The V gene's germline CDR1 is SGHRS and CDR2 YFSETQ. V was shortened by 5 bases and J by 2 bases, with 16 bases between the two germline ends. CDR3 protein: CASRTQGMEQETQYF. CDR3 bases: TGCGCCAGCAGGACACAGGGAATGGAACAAGAGACCCAGTACTTC.

The CDR3 DNA reads TGTGCCAGCAGCATAATCAGGACGGAGCAGTACTTC. This codes for CASSIIRTEQYF. This sequence joins TRBV21-1 and TRBJ2-7. TRBV21-1 is labeled a pseudogene. The CDR3 is made up of 12 amino acids.

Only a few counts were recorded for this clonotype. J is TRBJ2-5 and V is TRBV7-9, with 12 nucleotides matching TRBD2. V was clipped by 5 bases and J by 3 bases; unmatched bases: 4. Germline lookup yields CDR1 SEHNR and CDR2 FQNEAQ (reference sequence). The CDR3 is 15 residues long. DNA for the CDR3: TGTGCCAGCAGCCCCGGACTAGCGGGAAAAGAGACCCAGTACTTC. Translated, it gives CASSPGLAGKETQYF.

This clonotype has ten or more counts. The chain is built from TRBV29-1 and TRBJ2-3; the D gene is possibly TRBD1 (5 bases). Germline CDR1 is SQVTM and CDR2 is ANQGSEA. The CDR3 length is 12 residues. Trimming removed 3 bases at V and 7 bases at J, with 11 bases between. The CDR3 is CSVDRDGYTQYF. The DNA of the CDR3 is TGCAGCGTTGACAGGGATGGCTATACGCAGTATTTT.

CDR3 sequence reads: CASRTSGRGAEQYF. CDR3 bases: TGTGCCAGCAGGACTAGCGGGAGAGGGGCCGAGCAGTACTTC. The chain is built from TRBV28 and TRBJ2-7; 12 bases are a match to TRBD2. CDR1 is MDHEN, CDR2 SYDVKM, per germline. This CDR3 has 14 residues. Trimming took 6 bases from V and 6 from J; bases not matched to a gene: 6.

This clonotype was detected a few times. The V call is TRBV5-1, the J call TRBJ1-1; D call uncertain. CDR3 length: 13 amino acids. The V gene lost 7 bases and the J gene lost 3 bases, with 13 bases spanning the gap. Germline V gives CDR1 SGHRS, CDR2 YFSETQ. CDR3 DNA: TGCGCCAGCTCTGAGAGGTGGGACACTGAAGCTTTCTTT. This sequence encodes CASSERWDTEAFF.

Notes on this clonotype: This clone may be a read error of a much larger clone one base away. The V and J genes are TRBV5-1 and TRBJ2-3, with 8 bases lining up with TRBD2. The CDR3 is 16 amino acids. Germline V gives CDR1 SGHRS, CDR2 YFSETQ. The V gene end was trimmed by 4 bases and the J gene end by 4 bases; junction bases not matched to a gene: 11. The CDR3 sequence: CASSHTLAASSDTQYF. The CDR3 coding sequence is TGCGCCAGCAGCCACACACTAGCGGCTAGCTCAGATACGCAGTATTTT. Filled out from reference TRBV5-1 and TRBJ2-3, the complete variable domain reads KAGVTQTPRYLIKTRGQQVTLSCSPISGHRSVSWYQQTPGQGLQFLFEYFSETQRNKGNFPGRFSGRQFSNSRSEMNVSTLELGDSALYLCASSHTLAASSDTQYFGPGTRLTVL.

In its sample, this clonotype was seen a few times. Here the CDR3 reads CASSARPYGYTF. The DNA for the CDR3 is TGCGCCAGCAGCGCCCGACCCTATGGCTACACCTTC. This rearrangement joins TRBV4-1 to TRBJ1-2; D is undetermined. The CDR3 is 12 residues long. CDR1 MGHRA and CDR2 YSYEKL come from the germline V gene. Trimming took off 5 bases at V and 4 bases at J, with 8 bases between the two ends.

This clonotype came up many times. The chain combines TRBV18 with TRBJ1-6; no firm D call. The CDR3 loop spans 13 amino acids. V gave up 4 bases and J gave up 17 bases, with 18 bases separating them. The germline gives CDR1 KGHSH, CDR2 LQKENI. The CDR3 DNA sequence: TGTGCCAGCTCACGGTCAGACACATCGATTTTCCACTTT. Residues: CASSRSDTSIFHF.

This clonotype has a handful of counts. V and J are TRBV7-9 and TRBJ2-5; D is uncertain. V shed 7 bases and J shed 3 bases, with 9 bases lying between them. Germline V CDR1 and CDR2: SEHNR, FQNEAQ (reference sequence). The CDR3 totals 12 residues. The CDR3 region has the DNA TGTGCCAGCAAAGGGTCTGAAGAGACCCAGTACTTC. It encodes CASKGSEETQYF.

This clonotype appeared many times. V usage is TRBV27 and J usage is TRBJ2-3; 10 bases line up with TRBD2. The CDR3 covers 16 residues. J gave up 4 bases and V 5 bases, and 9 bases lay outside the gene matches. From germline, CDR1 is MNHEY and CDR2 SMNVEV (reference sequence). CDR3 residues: CASSGLGLAAPDTQYF. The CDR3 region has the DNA TGTGCCAGCAGTGGCCTCGGACTAGCGGCCCCAGATACGCAGTATTTT.

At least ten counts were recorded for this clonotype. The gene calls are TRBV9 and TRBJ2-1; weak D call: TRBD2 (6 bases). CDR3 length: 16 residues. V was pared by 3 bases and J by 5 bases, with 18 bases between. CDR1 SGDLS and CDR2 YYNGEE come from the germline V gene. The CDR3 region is CASSGHRDSYNNEQFF. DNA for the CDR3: TGTGCCAGCAGCGGACACCGGGACTCATACAACAATGAGCAGTTCTTC. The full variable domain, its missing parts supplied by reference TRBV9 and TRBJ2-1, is DSGVTQTPKHLITATGQRVTLRCSPRSGDLSVYWYQQSLDQGLQFLIQYYNGEERAKGNILERFSAQQFPDLHSELNLSSLELGDSALYFCASSGHRDSYNNEQFFGPGTRLTVL.

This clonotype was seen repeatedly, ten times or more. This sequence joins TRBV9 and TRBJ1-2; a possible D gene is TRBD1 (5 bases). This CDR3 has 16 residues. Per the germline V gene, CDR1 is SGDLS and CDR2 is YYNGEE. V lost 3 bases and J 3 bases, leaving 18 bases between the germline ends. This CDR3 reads CASSAPDILPYYGYTF. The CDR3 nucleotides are TGTGCCAGCAGCGCGCCGGACATCCTCCCTTACTATGGCTACACCTTC.

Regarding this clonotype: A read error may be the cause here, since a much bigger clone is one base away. The CDR3 DNA sequence: TGCGCCAGCAGTCCACGGGGAGAGCACAATGAGCAGTTCTTC. Translation: CASSPRGEHNEQFF. The gene calls are TRBV5-1 and TRBJ2-1; D possibly corresponds to TRBD2 (5 bases). Germline loops: CDR1 SGHRS, CDR2 YFSETQ. Trimming took 5 bases from V and 5 from J, leaving 14 bases between them. The CDR3 spans 14 residues.

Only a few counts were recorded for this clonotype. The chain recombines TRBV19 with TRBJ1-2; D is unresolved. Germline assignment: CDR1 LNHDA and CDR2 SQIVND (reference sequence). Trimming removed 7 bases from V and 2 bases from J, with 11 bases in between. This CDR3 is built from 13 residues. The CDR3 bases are TGTGCCAGTACTACACACCTGAACTATGGCTACACCTTC. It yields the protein CASTTHLNYGYTF.

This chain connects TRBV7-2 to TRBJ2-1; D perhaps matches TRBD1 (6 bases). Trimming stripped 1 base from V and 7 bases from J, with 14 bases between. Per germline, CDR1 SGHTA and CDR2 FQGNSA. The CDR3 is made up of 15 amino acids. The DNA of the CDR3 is TGTGCCAGCAGCTTAGTGGGGGCACACATAAATGAGCAGTTCTTC. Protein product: CASSLVGAHINEQFF.

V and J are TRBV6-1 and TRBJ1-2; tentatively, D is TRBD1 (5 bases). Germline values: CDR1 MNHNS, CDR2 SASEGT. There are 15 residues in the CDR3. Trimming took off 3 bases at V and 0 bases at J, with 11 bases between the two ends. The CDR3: CASSDRTMANYGYTF. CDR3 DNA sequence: TGTGCCAGCAGTGACAGGACAATGGCTAACTATGGCTACACCTTC.

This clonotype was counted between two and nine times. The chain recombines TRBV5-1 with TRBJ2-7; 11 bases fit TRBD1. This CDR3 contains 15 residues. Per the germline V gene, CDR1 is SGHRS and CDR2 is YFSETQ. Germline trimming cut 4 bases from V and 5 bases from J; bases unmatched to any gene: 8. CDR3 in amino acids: CASSQSGQGADEQYF. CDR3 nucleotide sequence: TGCGCCAGCAGCCAGTCAGGACAGGGGGCGGACGAGCAGTACTTC.

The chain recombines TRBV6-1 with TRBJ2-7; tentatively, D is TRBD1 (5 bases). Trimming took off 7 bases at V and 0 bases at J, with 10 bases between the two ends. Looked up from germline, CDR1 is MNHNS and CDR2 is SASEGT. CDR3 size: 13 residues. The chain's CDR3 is CASKQGGSYEQYF. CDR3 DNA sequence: TGTGCCAGCAAGCAGGGCGGCTCCTACGAGCAGTACTTC.

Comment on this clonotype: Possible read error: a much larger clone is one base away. The CDR3 bases are TGTGCCAGCACCTCACCGGGACTCGCTTACAATGAGCAGTTCTTC. Protein sequence: CASTSPGLAYNEQFF. The chain links TRBV9 to TRBJ2-1, with D perhaps TRBD2 (6 bases). The CDR3 totals 15 residues. Trimming took 6 bases from V and 4 from J, leaving 17 bases between them. Germline V gives CDR1 SGDLS, CDR2 YYNGEE. Full variable domain (remainder filled in from reference TRBV9 and TRBJ2-1): DSGVTQTPKHLITATGQRVTLRCSPRSGDLSVYWYQQSLDQGLQFLIQYYNGEERAKGNILERFSAQQFPDLHSELNLSSLELGDSALYFCASTSPGLAYNEQFFGPGTRLTVL.

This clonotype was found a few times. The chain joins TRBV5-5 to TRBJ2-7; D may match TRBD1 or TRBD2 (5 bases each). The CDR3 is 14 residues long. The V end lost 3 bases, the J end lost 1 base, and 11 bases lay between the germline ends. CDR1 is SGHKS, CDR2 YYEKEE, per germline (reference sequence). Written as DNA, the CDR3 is TGTGCCAGCAGCTGGGGGACGGGTTCCTACGAGCAGTACTTC. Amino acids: CASSWGTGSYEQYF.

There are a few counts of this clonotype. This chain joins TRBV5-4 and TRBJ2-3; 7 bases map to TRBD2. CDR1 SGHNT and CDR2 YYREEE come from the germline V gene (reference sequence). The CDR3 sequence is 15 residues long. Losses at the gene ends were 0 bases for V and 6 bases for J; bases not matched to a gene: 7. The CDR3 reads CASSLDGGGRDTQYF. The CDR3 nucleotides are TGTGCCAGCAGCTTGGATGGCGGGGGACGGGATACGCAGTATTTT.

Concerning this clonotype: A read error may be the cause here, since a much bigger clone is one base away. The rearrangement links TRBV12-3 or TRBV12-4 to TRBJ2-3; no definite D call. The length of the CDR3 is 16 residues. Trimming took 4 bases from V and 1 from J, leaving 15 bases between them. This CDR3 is CASSSLWEKRTDTQYF. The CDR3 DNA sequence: TGTGCCAGCAGTTCTCTTTGGGAAAAGCGCACAGATACGCAGTATTTT.

DNA for the CDR3: TGTGCCAGCAGCCAAGAGGGACATAAAGGACCCCTCCACTTT. This encodes CASSQEGHKGPLHF. J is TRBJ1-6 and V is TRBV3-1; tentative D call: TRBD1 (6 bases). The V and J ends lost 0 bases and 12 bases respectively, with 12 bases between them. CDR3 length equals 14 residues. CDR1 LGHDT and CDR2 YNNKEL come from the germline V gene (reference sequence). The full variable domain, completed using reference TRBV3-1 and TRBJ1-6, is DTAVSQTPKYLVTQMGNDKSIKCEQNLGHDTMYWYKQDSKKFLKIMFSYNNKELIINETVPNRFSPKSPDKAHLNLHINSLELGDSAVYFCASSQEGHKGPLHFGNGTRLTVT.